The TCR beta chain under discussion was sequenced for a study of shared clonotypes between healthy human individuals. About this clone itself: The antigen is not known.

CD45RO negativity and positive selection for CCR7 defined naive CD8 cells, a population that excluded terminally differentiated effector memory CD45RA+ cells. Investigators spread the genomic DNA of each subset evenly over several immunoSEQ plates. Generated by immunoSEQ multiplex PCR, the TCRdb table keeps only in-frame clones and is missing some. The table includes about 2 million clones, less than 95% detected once. The length of the CDR3 is 18 residues. V dropped 1 base and J dropped 2 bases, with 20 bases sitting between them. Germline V gene lookup returns CDR1 SEHNR and CDR2 FQNEAQ (reference sequence). Study findings and constraints: The study found about 5% of naive CD4 clonotypes shared across several donors. Naive subsets usually exceeded memory subsets in estimated richness.

This clonotype originated in a young man in good health. What was sequenced was naive CD8+ T cells sorted from blood. V and J are TRBV7-9 and TRBJ2-5, with D possibly being TRBD2 (6 bases). The CDR3, as DNA: TGTGCCAGCAGCTTAGAAGGGATAGCGGCCGAGGGGCAAGAGACCCAGTACTTC. Its protein product is CASSLEGIAAEGQETQYF.